The rows below give T cell receptor beta chains drawn from one sample of a study of shared clonotypes between healthy human individuals. Produced via immunoSEQ multiplex PCR; TCRdb's table is partial and in-frame only. The sample carries more than 2,000,000 clones, approximately 94% recorded once. What was sequenced was naive CD4+ T cells sorted from blood. These receptors came from a man aged 18 to 35 in good health. The CDR3 runs from the conserved cysteine through the conserved F or W. Clone size is not always given. Where it is, it says once, few, many or a class for expanded clones.

clone_size | j_call | v_call | cdr3_aa
. | TRBJ2-1 | TRBV5-4 | CASSVTSGSGNEQFF
. | TRBJ1-6 | TRBV27 | CASSLSPQGSAYNSPLHF
. | TRBJ2-7 | TRBV2 | CASSETVTGTDNEQYF
. | TRBJ2-4 | TRBV7-2 | CASSFKASIAKNIQYF
once | TRBJ1-6 | TRBV30 | CACSGQYNSPLHF
. | TRBJ2-3 | TRBV5-4 | CASSFQGSGTDTQYF
few | TRBJ1-5 | TRBV2 | CASKPNGYSNQPQHF
. | TRBJ1-5 | TRBV27 | CASSLSTGGRGSNQPQHF
. | TRBJ1-6 | TRBV7-2 | CASSLARVGREETYNSPLHF
. | TRBJ2-7 | TRBV27 | CASSNRLAYEQYF
. | TRBJ1-5 | TRBV4-1 | CASSQESPGGRQPQHF
. | TRBJ2-2 | TRBV7-9 | CASSGQGLTGELFF
few | TRBJ2-3 | TRBV2 | CASSNPRTSGSVADTQYF
. | TRBJ2-2 | TRBV2 | CASGSGELFF
. | TRBJ2-3 | TRBV9 | CASSVEGTTDTQYF
. | TRBJ2-5 | TRBV7-9 | CASSATPRGTAQYF
. | TRBJ2-1 | TRBV5-6 | CASSLWDRLYNEQFF
. | TRBJ1-3 | TRBV21-1 | CASSKTRGGQGDTSGNTIYF
. | TRBJ2-1 | TRBV5-1 | CASSLAPTSGGSYNEQFF
. | TRBJ1-6 | TRBV30 | CAWGRRNSPLHF
. | TRBJ1-5 | TRBV28 | CASSRPTGGGSQPQHF
. | TRBJ2-5 | TRBV5-1 | CASSPRQTQETQYF
. | TRBJ1-5 | TRBV27 | CASSFVGNQPQHF
. | TRBJ2-1 | TRBV11-2 | CASSSNSGALGNEQFF
. | TRBJ2-5 | TRBV5-1 | CASSSGGGQGVLAQYF
. | TRBJ1-3 | TRBV7-9 | CASSYSSSSGNTIYF
. | TRBJ1-2 | TRBV6-1 | CASSEGGLYGYTF
. | TRBJ2-1 | TRBV5-1 | CASSVGLAGEQFF
. | TRBJ2-7 | TRBV5-6 | CASSLQRTGWYEQYF
. | TRBJ2-5 | TRBV19 | CASNPGGLARETQYF
. | TRBJ2-2 | TRBV25-1 | CASTRTSDNTGELFF
. | TRBJ1-1 | TRBV28 | CASSRPQGGASNTEAFF
. | TRBJ2-2 | TRBV30 | CAWSGRTTNTGELFF
. | TRBJ2-1 | TRBV11-2 | CASSLVSGAADRRYNEQFF
. | TRBJ2-7 | TRBV20-1 | CSARAGPEQYF
. | TRBJ2-7 | TRBV30 | CAWTPGIIYEQYF
. | TRBJ1-1 | TRBV11-2 | CASSLGAGVNTEAFF
. | TRBJ2-2 | TRBV10-3 | CAISESTPRTGELFF
. | TRBJ1-2 | TRBV28 | CASSYGQGTYGYTF
. | . | TRBV7-6 | CASSPRRGSYEQYF
. | TRBJ1-5 | TRBV18 | CASSQGFNQPQHF
few | TRBJ1-5 | TRBV19 | CASSPTKGSNQPQHF
. | TRBJ2-5 | TRBV30 | CAWSERGGRPSETQYF
. | TRBJ2-1 | TRBV6-5 | CASTKSLGGYNEQFF
. | TRBJ1-2 | TRBV2 | CASSQAEETGGYTF
. | TRBJ2-6 | TRBV19 | CASSTVSGANVLTF
. | TRBJ2-7 | TRBV2 | CASSGTRLYEQYF
. | TRBJ2-1 | TRBV5-5 | CASGSNEQFF
. | TRBJ2-3 | TRBV10-3 | CAINGGKDTQYF
. | TRBJ2-3 | TRBV7-9 | CASRKSGQGIDTQYF
. | TRBJ1-4 | TRBV28 | CASGVRPGTNEKLFF
. | TRBJ1-1 | TRBV7-2 | CASSPRAEKISPANTEAFF
. | TRBJ2-1 | TRBV4-3 | CASSQEYSLTYNEQFF
. | TRBJ2-1 | TRBV30 | CAWDNQLTSGRGNEQFF
. | TRBJ2-7 | TRBV19 | CASSMGPSRGPEQYF